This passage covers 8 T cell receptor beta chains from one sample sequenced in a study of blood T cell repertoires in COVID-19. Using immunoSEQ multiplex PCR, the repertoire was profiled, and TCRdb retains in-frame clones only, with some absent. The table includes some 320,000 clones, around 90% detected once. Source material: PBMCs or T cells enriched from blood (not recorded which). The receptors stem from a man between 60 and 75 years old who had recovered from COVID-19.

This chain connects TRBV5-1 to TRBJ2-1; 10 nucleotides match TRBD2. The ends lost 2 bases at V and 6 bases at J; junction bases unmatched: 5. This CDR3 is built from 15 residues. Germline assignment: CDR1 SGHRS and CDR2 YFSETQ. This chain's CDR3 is CASSFSGRAPNEQFF. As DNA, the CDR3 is TGCGCCAGCAGCTTCAGCGGGAGGGCCCCCAATGAGCAGTTCTTC.

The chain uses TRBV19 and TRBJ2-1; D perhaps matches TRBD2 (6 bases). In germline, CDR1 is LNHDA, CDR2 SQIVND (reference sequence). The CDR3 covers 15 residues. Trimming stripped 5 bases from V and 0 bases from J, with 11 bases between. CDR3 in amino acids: CASSSLATSYNEQFF. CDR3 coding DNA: TGTGCCAGTAGTTCTCTAGCGACCTCCTACAATGAGCAGTTCTTC.

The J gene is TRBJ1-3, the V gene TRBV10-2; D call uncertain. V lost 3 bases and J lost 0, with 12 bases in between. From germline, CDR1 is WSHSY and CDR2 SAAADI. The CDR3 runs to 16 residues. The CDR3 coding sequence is TGCGCCAGCAGTGACGGACGGGGAAACTCTGGAAACACCATATATTTT. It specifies CASSDGRGNSGNTIYF.

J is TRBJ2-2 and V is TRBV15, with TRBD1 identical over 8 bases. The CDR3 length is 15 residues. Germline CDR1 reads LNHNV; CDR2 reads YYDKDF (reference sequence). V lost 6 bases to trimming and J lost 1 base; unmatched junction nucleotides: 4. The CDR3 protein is CATRGDRRNTGELFF. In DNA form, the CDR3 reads TGTGCCACCAGAGGGGACAGGCGGAACACCGGGGAGCTGTTTTTT.

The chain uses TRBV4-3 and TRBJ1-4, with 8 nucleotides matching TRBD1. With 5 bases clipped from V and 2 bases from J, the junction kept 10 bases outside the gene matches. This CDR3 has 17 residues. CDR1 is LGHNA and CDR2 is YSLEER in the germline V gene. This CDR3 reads CASSGTRGTGTNEKLFF. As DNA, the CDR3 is TGCGCCAGCAGCGGAACAAGAGGGACAGGTACTAATGAAAAACTGTTTTTT.

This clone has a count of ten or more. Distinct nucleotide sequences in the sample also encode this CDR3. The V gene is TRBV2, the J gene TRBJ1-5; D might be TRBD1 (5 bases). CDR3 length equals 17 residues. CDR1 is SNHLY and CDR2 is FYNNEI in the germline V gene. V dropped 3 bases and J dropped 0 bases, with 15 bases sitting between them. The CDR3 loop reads CASSDMRQPTSNQPQHF. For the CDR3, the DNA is TGTGCCAGCAGTGATATGCGACAGCCGACTAGCAATCAGCCCCAGCATTTT.

CDR3 region: CAWSVGFGATNEKLFF. The CDR3 DNA reads as TGTGCCTGGAGTGTAGGGTTCGGGGCAACTAATGAAAAACTGTTTTTT. The V and J genes are TRBV30 and TRBJ1-4; D uncertain. Trimming took off 0 bases at V and 0 bases at J, with 11 bases between the two ends. CDR1 and CDR2 from the germline V gene are GTSNPN and SVGIG (reference sequence). The CDR3 has 16 amino acids.

The DNA of the CDR3 is TGCGCCAGTTCGCGACAGGGGGCAGCCCAAGAGACCCAGTACTTC. Its translation: CASSRQGAAQETQYF. The V and J genes are TRBV5-1 and TRBJ2-5, with 10 bases lining up with TRBD1. The CDR3 covers 15 residues. CDR1 is SGHRS and CDR2 is YFSETQ in the germline V gene. J was trimmed by 1 base and V by 8 bases; bases with no gene match: 8.